What follows are 13 T cell receptor beta chains derived from one specimen sequenced in a study of OX40 agonist ivuxolimab in advanced cancers. The library relied on the immunoSEQ multiplex PCR assay. TCRdb's version of the immuneACCESS table is confined to in-frame rearrangements and falls short of the full clone set. An unresolved V gene accounts for under half of the shortfall where checked; the remainder is of unknown origin. This sample gives some 98,000 clones in total; around nine tenths of them show up just once. Around 0.3% of the sample goes to the ten largest clones. The starting material was CD4+ or CD8+ T cells sorted from blood, obtained in a trial of the OX40 agonist ivuxolimab. The source is an adult with an advanced solid tumor such as melanoma, head and neck, liver or kidney cancer.

The chain recombines TRBV28 with TRBJ2-6, with D perhaps matching TRBD2 (5 bases). CDR3 length equals 15 residues. Between the trimmed V and J ends, which lost 7 bases and 0 bases, there was a span of 10 bases. Germline CDR1 reads MDHEN; CDR2 reads SYDVKM. This CDR3 reads CASNRGLSGANVLTF. In nucleotides, the CDR3 is TGTGCCAGCAACCGAGGACTCTCTGGGGCCAACGTCCTGACTTTC.

V gene TRBV4-2 combines with J gene TRBJ2-7; possibly TRBD1 for D (6 bases). V shed 4 bases and J shed 5 bases, with 12 bases lying between them. This CDR3 spans 13 amino acids. The V gene's germline CDR1 is LGHNA and CDR2 YNFKEQ. The CDR3 sequence is CASSPRQEDEQYF. CDR3 sequence (DNA): TGTGCCAGCAGCCCCCGACAGGAGGACGAGCAGTACTTC.

This chain uses TRBV19 with TRBJ2-5; 12 bases align to TRBD2. Losses at the gene ends were 10 bases for V and 1 base for J; bases not matched to a gene: 7. The CDR3 spans 15 residues. Germline lookup yields CDR1 LNHDA and CDR2 SQIVND (reference sequence). The CDR3 protein is CAIAGTSGFQETQYF. The DNA of the CDR3 is TGTGCCATAGCGGGGACTAGCGGGTTCCAAGAGACCCAGTACTTC.

The chain joins TRBV4-2 to TRBJ2-5; the match to TRBD1 covers 11 bases. Germline V gene lookup returns CDR1 LGHNA and CDR2 YNFKEQ. V trimming: 3 bases; J trimming: 5 bases; junction bases outside the gene matches: 2. This CDR3 spans 14 amino acids. CDR3 in DNA: TGTGCCAGCAGCCAGGACAGGGGGCGCGAGACCCAGTACTTC. Encoded protein: CASSQDRGRETQYF.

The rearrangement links TRBV18 to TRBJ2-1; 8 positions match TRBD2. The V segment lost 2 bases and the J segment 7 bases; nucleotides outside the gene matches: 7. Germline-derived CDR1 and CDR2 are KGHSH and LQKENI. The CDR3 has 15 residues. CDR3 in amino acids: CASSPWSGSGNEQFF. In DNA, the CDR3 is TGTGCCAGCTCACCATGGAGCGGGAGTGGAAATGAGCAGTTCTTC.

This clone was counted once. The DNA is omitted, as the CDR3 cannot be located on it reliably, and the CDR3 follows TCRdb's listing. The V call is TRBV21-1, the J call TRBJ2-3; TRBD2 is the table's D call, not checked against the DNA. TRBV21-1 is a listed pseudogene. The CDR3 has 18 residues if both end residues are counted. The CDR3 here is CASSKAVASGASTDTQYF.

In this sample, this clone turned up many times. The V gene is TRBV2, the J gene TRBJ2-4; 13 bases match TRBD2. Germline trimming cut 5 bases from V and 0 bases from J; bases unmatched to any gene: 10. This CDR3 spans 19 amino acids. Germline CDR1 SNHLY, CDR2 FYNNEI. The CDR3 loop is CASSPSGLAGFLAKNIQYF. The DNA for the CDR3 is TGTGCCAGCAGTCCGTCGGGACTAGCGGGATTCCTAGCCAAAAACATTCAGTACTTC.

The chain combines TRBV27 with TRBJ1-5, with TRBD1 as a possible D gene (5 bases). The V end was cut by 8 bases, the J end by 2 bases, with 10 bases between. The CDR3 runs to 13 residues. Germline V lookup: CDR1 MNHEY, CDR2 SMNVEV (reference sequence). The CDR3 DNA sequence: TGTGCCAGCCTGGGGGGGGGCAATCAGCCCCAGCATTTT. This sequence encodes CASLGGGNQPQHF.

The rearrangement uses TRBV19 and TRBJ2-2; no clear D. Germline CDR1 is LNHDA and CDR2 is SQIVND (reference sequence). V lost 0 bases to trimming and J lost 4 bases, with 6 bases between them. The CDR3 extends over 14 amino acids. CDR3 residues: CASSIDLLTGELFF. In nucleotides, the CDR3 is TGTGCCAGTAGTATAGATCTACTCACCGGGGAGCTGTTTTTT.

The V and J genes are TRBV4-3 and TRBJ2-7; D possibly corresponds to TRBD1 (6 bases). This CDR3 comprises 16 residues. The V gene's germline CDR1 is LGHNA and CDR2 YSLEER. Deletions cut 6 bases from V and 3 bases from J, with 21 bases between. The CDR3 coding sequence is TGCGCCAGCAGACCGCGCGGCAGGGGTAAATACTACGAGCAGTACTTC. This gives the protein CASRPRGRGKYYEQYF.

The chain couples TRBV6-6 to TRBJ2-7; D gene ambiguous. CDR1 is MNHNY and CDR2 is SVGAGI in the germline V gene (reference sequence). The CDR3 runs to 13 residues. Trimming took 2 bases from V and 1 from J, leaving 6 bases between them. CDR3 in amino acids: CASSYALSYEQYF. The CDR3 region has the DNA TGTGCCAGCAGTTACGCTCTATCCTACGAGCAGTACTTC.

This chain links TRBV6-6 with TRBJ1-5; possibly TRBD1 for D (5 bases). Per the germline V gene, CDR1 is MNHNY and CDR2 is SVGAGI (reference sequence). The CDR3 length is 15 residues. The V end was cut by 2 bases, the J end by 5 bases, with 13 bases between. CDR3 nucleotide sequence: TGTGCCAGCAGTTACGGCTCAGGGCCCGATCAGCCCCAGCATTTT. Its translation is CASSYGSGPDQPQHF.

The gene calls are TRBV7-2 and TRBJ2-5; D not certain. The CDR3 contains 17 residues. Germline-derived CDR1 and CDR2 are SGHTA and FQGNSA. The germline V and J ends were trimmed by 1 base and 1 base, with 16 bases remaining between them. CDR3: CASSLGPLLSSQETQYF. The CDR3 nucleotides are TGTGCCAGCAGCTTAGGGCCGCTTCTTAGCAGCCAAGAGACCCAGTACTTC.